The T cell receptor (beta chain) under discussion was sequenced for a study of T cell repertoires in cytomegalovirus infection. About this clonotype: Its target is unknown.

TCRdb ran MiXCR on the reads and lists one entry per CDR3 protein. The table shows about 310,000 distinct CDR3 sequences, with around a quarter occurring only once. Here the sequenced sample was cultured PBMCs, taken from culture after CMV antigen stimulation. The sequence was collected from a human donor in good health (CMV status not recorded). Some clones in this sample may be carry-over from other donors' samples.

CDR3 nucleotide sequence: TGTGCCTGGAGTTCGGGGGATAATCAGCCCCAGCATTTT. Residues: CAWSSGDNQPQHF. The rearrangement joins TRBV30 to TRBJ1-5; possibly TRBD1 for D (5 bases). Germline lookup yields CDR1 GTSNPN and CDR2 SVGIG (reference sequence). CDR3 size: 13 residues. V lost 2 bases to trimming and J lost 4 bases, with 9 bases between them.